What follows are 6 T cell receptor beta chains derived from one specimen sequenced in a study of T cell changes during pregnancy in multiple sclerosis. Some clones are missing from TCRdb's copy, which holds only in-frame ones; the method was immunoSEQ multiplex PCR. The sample includes more than 45,000 clones, approximately 90% of them seen just once. Source: CD4+ T cells from peripheral blood mononuclear cells, taken after pregnancy. These receptors originate from a female donor with multiple sclerosis, enrolled in a pregnancy study.

This chain links TRBV28 with TRBJ2-3; D possibly corresponds to TRBD1 (6 bases). Germline V gene data show CDR1 as MDHEN and CDR2 as SYDVKM. V gave up 6 bases and J gave up 7 bases, with 11 bases separating them. CDR3 size: 12 residues. The chain's CDR3 is CASSKRGYTQYF. The CDR3 nucleotides are TGTGCCAGCAGCAAAAGGGGGTATACGCAGTATTTT.

The chain couples TRBV5-4 to TRBJ2-3; 13 positions agree with TRBD2. This CDR3 contains 19 residues. The V gene's germline CDR1 is SGHNT and CDR2 YYREEE (reference sequence). J lost 1 base, V lost 4 bases, and 12 bases had no gene match. This chain's CDR3 is CASSRSSRLAGGRTDTQYF. In DNA, the CDR3 is TGTGCCAGCAGCCGCTCCTCCAGACTAGCGGGAGGACGCACAGATACGCAGTATTTT.

The V and J genes are TRBV6-1 and TRBJ2-3; 8 bases match TRBD2. This CDR3 has 14 amino acids. Germline V lookup: CDR1 MNHNS, CDR2 SASEGT. J lost 1 base, V lost 10 bases, and 7 bases had no gene match. CDR3 region: CATQREPGTDTQYF. For the CDR3, the DNA is TGTGCCACGCAGCGGGAGCCTGGCACAGATACGCAGTATTTT.

The chain employs TRBV27 and TRBJ2-7; TRBD1 agrees at 7 bases. Germline values: CDR1 MNHEY, CDR2 SMNVEV (reference sequence). The CDR3 contains 14 residues. The V segment lost 3 bases and the J segment 6 bases; nucleotides outside the gene matches: 8. The CDR3 nucleotides read TGTGCCAGCAGTTTTATACAGGGGCATGGCGAGCAGTACTTC. It translates to CASSFIQGHGEQYF.

The V and J genes are TRBV6-5 and TRBJ2-7; D gene ambiguous. This CDR3 has 15 amino acids. V shed 4 bases and J shed 6 bases, with 19 bases lying between them. Germline values: CDR1 MNHEY, CDR2 SVGAGI. The CDR3 DNA is TGTGCCAGCAGTTGGGCAGCCCAACCCGTGGGCGAGCAGTACTTC. It yields the protein CASSWAAQPVGEQYF.

J is TRBJ2-1 and V is TRBV20-1; 7 bases match TRBD2. Germline-derived CDR1 and CDR2 are DFQATT and SNEGSKA (reference sequence). The CDR3 runs 11 residues. Unmatched junction bases numbered 8, after V lost 5 bases and J lost 13 bases. CDR3 sequence: CSAVLARPQFF. The CDR3 nucleotides read TGCAGTGCTGTACTAGCGAGACCTCAGTTCTTC.